These 24 T cell receptor beta chains came from one sample sequenced in a study of control samples from healthy donors and cancer patients. Sequenced by immunoSEQ multiplex PCR; TCRdb stores in-frame clones only, minus some. The top ten clones hold roughly 1.9% of a sample with roughly 200,000 clones, approximately 91% of them seen once. Sequenced: blood. Source of these receptors: a man aged 25 to 40 in good health.

The rearrangement joins TRBV9 to TRBJ1-2; tentatively, D is TRBD1 (6 bases). Trimming took 5 bases from V and 0 from J, leaving 11 bases between them. The CDR3 is 14 amino acids. Germline V lookup: CDR1 SGDLS, CDR2 YYNGEE. The CDR3 DNA reads TGTGCCAGCAGTCAGGGGTTGACTAACTATGGCTACACCTTC. Amino acids: CASSQGLTNYGYTF.

The CDR3 nucleotides are TGTGCCAGCCGACCCGGACAGGGCCAAAATTCACCCCTCCACTTT. It specifies CASRPGQGQNSPLHF. The gene calls are TRBV2 and TRBJ1-6; 8 nucleotides line up with TRBD1. V shed 8 bases, J shed 7 bases, and the junction held 10 bases outside the gene matches. CDR3 length: 15 amino acids. Germline CDR1 reads SNHLY; CDR2 reads FYNNEI.

The chain uses TRBV7-9 and TRBJ2-7; 7 bases match TRBD1. V gave up 4 bases and J gave up 2 bases; unmatched junction bases: 2. The length of the CDR3 is 13 residues. The germline CDR1 and CDR2 sequences are SEHNR and FQNEAQ (reference sequence). The CDR3 DNA sequence: TGTGCCAGCAGCTCGACAGGGACCTACGAGCAGTACTTC. This encodes CASSSTGTYEQYF.

This chain uses TRBV30 with TRBJ1-1; D unclear. The CDR3 has 11 amino acids. The ends were cut back, 2 bases at V and 7 bases at J, with 8 bases in the middle. Germline values: CDR1 GTSNPN, CDR2 SVGIG (reference sequence). The CDR3 spells CAWSPGGEAFF. CDR3 sequence (DNA): TGTGCCTGGAGTCCGGGAGGTGAAGCTTTCTTT.

The chain uses TRBV3-1 (or the pseudogene TRBV3-2) and TRBJ1-4; TRBD1 matches 9 bases. The germline V gene encodes CDR1 LGHDT and CDR2 YNNKEL (reference sequence). V gave up 4 bases and J gave up 7 bases; unmatched junction bases: 13. The CDR3 loop spans 17 amino acids. The DNA for the CDR3 is TGTGCCAGCAGCCGGCGAGTTAAAACAGGGGGCGTTGAAAAACTGTTTTTT. Its translation: CASSRRVKTGGVEKLFF.

The genes are TRBV5-1 and TRBJ1-2; 7 positions match TRBD1. V lost 4 bases and J lost 8; bases outside the gene matches: 11. This CDR3 comprises 14 residues. CDR1 and CDR2 from the germline V gene are SGHRS and YFSETQ. CDR3 sequence: CASSELTQGEGYTF. Here the CDR3 DNA reads TGCGCCAGCAGCGAACTAACTCAGGGGGAAGGCTACACCTTC.

The V call is TRBV7-8, the J call TRBJ1-3; 7 bases are shared with TRBD1. This CDR3 contains 14 residues. Germline trimming cut 3 bases from V and 4 bases from J; bases unmatched to any gene: 3. The germline V gene encodes CDR1 SGHVS and CDR2 FQNEAQ. The CDR3 spells CASSFGTEGNTIYF. CDR3 nucleotide sequence: TGTGCCAGCAGCTTCGGGACAGAAGGAAACACCATATATTTT.

J is TRBJ1-1 and V is TRBV5-6; 7 bases match TRBD1. J gave up 4 bases and V 4 bases, and 7 bases lay outside the gene matches. The CDR3 has 14 residues. CDR1 is SGHDT and CDR2 is YYEEEE in the germline V gene. For the CDR3, the DNA is TGTGCCAGCAGCCCCGGGGACAGCTCCACTGAAGCTTTCTTT. This translates into CASSPGDSSTEAFF.

The chain carries TRBV2 and TRBJ1-1, with a weak D call TRBD1 (5 bases). The length of the CDR3 is 14 residues. CDR1 and CDR2 from the germline V gene are SNHLY and FYNNEI. Trimming left V 5 bases short and J 3 bases short, with 13 bases between. As DNA, the CDR3 is TGTGCCAGCAGTCCCAGACGAGGGGACACTGAAGCTTTCTTT. Residues: CASSPRRGDTEAFF.

J is TRBJ1-6 and V is TRBV19; D is possibly TRBD1 (5 bases). Germline values: CDR1 LNHDA, CDR2 SQIVND (reference sequence). CDR3 size: 15 residues. V gave up 7 bases and J gave up 9 bases, with 19 bases separating them. In nucleotides, the CDR3 is TGTGCCAGTATGGGGGGGACGGCCGAGGGTTCACCCCTCCACTTT. Translation gives CASMGGTAEGSPLHF.

V and J are TRBV2 and TRBJ1-5; D remains unclear. The germline V gene has CDR1 SNHLY and CDR2 FYNNEI. V dropped 6 bases and J dropped 3 bases, with 12 bases sitting between them. CDR3 size: 14 residues. The CDR3 spells CASRADPPNQPQHF. CDR3 sequence (DNA): TGTGCCAGCAGGGCAGACCCCCCCAATCAGCCCCAGCATTTT.

J is TRBJ1-6 and V is TRBV3-1 (or the pseudogene TRBV3-2); possibly TRBD1 for D (5 bases). Germline V gene lookup returns CDR1 LGHDT and CDR2 YNNKEL (reference sequence). The ends were cut back, 1 base at V and 0 bases at J, with 10 bases in the middle. This CDR3 has 17 amino acids. DNA of the CDR3: TGTGCCAGCAGCCAAGGGGGGGAGAGCTCCTATAATTCACCCCTCCACTTT. Translation: CASSQGGESSYNSPLHF.

The chain couples TRBV24-1 to TRBJ2-2; the D gene is possibly TRBD1 (5 bases). CDR3 length: 18 amino acids. V gave up 3 bases and J gave up 5 bases, with 21 bases separating them. Germline CDR1 and CDR2: KGHDR and SFDVKD. CDR3 protein: CATSDQSWGRVKTGELFF. The CDR3 coding sequence is TGTGCCACCAGTGATCAATCCTGGGGCAGGGTGAAGACCGGGGAGCTGTTTTTT.

The V and J genes are TRBV19 and TRBJ1-2; D remains ambiguous. This CDR3 spans 12 amino acids. Per the germline V gene, CDR1 is LNHDA and CDR2 is SQIVND (reference sequence). V was pared by 6 bases and J by 6 bases, with 11 bases between. The CDR3 loop reads CASRRTEDGYTF. CDR3 DNA sequence: TGTGCCAGTAGGCGGACGGAGGATGGCTACACCTTC. Full variable domain (rest looked up from reference TRBV19 and TRBJ1-2): DGGITQSPKYLFRKEGQNVTLSCEQNLNHDAMYWYRQDPGQGLRLIYYSQIVNDFQKGDIAEGYSVSREKKESFPLTVTSAQKNPTAFYLCASRRTEDGYTFGSGTRLTVV.

The J gene is TRBJ1-2, the V gene TRBV6-5, with TRBD1 identical over 9 bases. V lost 6 bases, J lost 3 bases, and 5 bases stayed unmatched. Germline V gene data show CDR1 as MNHEY and CDR2 as SVGAGI. This CDR3 contains 14 residues. The CDR3, as DNA: TGTGCCAGCAGCAATACAGGGGGCGACTATGGCTACACCTTC. Translation gives CASSNTGGDYGYTF.

The V call is TRBV19, the J call TRBJ1-5; a weak D match, TRBD1 (5 bases). The CDR3 contains 13 residues. The germline V gene encodes CDR1 LNHDA and CDR2 SQIVND (reference sequence). V shed 1 base and J shed 7 bases, with 8 bases lying between them. The CDR3 nucleotides are TGTGCCAGTAGTATAGGTTGGGGCCAGCCCCAGCATTTT. Protein product: CASSIGWGQPQHF.

V gene TRBV19 combines with J gene TRBJ1-5; 8 bases are shared with TRBD1. J was trimmed by 1 base and V by 6 bases; bases with no gene match: 5. The CDR3 sequence is 15 residues long. Germline-derived CDR1 and CDR2 are LNHDA and SQIVND (reference sequence). The CDR3 is CASSRGQASNQPQHF. The CDR3 coding sequence is TGTGCCAGTAGCCGGGGACAGGCGAGCAATCAGCCCCAGCATTTT.

V gene TRBV7-8 combines with J gene TRBJ2-1; TRBD1 aligns across 8 bases. Germline CDR1 and CDR2: SGHVS and FQNEAQ. The J segment lost 10 bases and the V segment lost 1 base, leaving 9 bases of the junction unmatched. The CDR3 runs 15 residues. CDR3 nucleotides: TGTGCCAGCAGCTTAGACCGGGACAGGATCGGGGAGCAGTTCTTC. Residues: CASSLDRDRIGEQFF. Supplemented by reference TRBV7-8 and TRBJ2-1, the full variable domain reads GAGVSQSPRYKVAKRGQDVALRCDPISGHVSLFWYQQALGQGPEFLTYFQNEAQLDKSGLPSDRFFAERPEGSVSTLKIQRTQQEDSAVYLCASSLDRDRIGEQFFGPGTRLTVL.

This clone occurred a few times. The chain is built from TRBV24-1 and TRBJ2-1; D may correspond to TRBD1 or TRBD2 (5 bases each). Trimming removed 3 bases at V and 5 bases at J, with 16 bases between. The CDR3 runs 16 residues. CDR1 is KGHDR and CDR2 is SFDVKD in the germline V gene. In nucleotides, the CDR3 is TGTGCCACCAGTGATGGAGGCAGGGTAAGGGACAATGAGCAGTTCTTC. Its protein product is CATSDGGRVRDNEQFF.

The chain is built from TRBV6-4 and TRBJ2-2; the D is unclear. Germline V lookup: CDR1 MRHNA, CDR2 SNTAGT. V was cut by 0 bases and J by 5 bases, with 10 bases left in between. The CDR3 contains 15 residues. DNA of the CDR3: TGTGCCAGCAGTGACTCTGGCAGTCATACCGGGGAGCTGTTTTTT. Amino acids: CASSDSGSHTGELFF.

As for this clone: Germline and junction disagree at one end, which may indicate a read error. The chain carries TRBV2 and TRBJ1-2; TRBD1 matches at 7 bases. Germline-derived CDR1 and CDR2 are SNHLY and FYNNEI. This CDR3 spans 15 amino acids. The CDR3 DNA is TGTGCCCGCAGGGGGGGGGCGGGGGCCAACTATGGCTACACCTTC. Translating it yields CARRGGAGANYGYTF.

The V call is TRBV5-1, the J call TRBJ2-1; 11 bases align to TRBD2. With 4 bases clipped from V and 8 bases from J, the junction kept 14 bases outside the gene matches. The CDR3 is 17 amino acids. Per the germline V gene, CDR1 is SGHRS and CDR2 is YFSETQ. CDR3 sequence reads: CASSPQSGLAANHEQFF. The CDR3 region has the DNA TGCGCCAGCAGCCCACAATCGGGACTAGCGGCGAACCATGAGCAGTTCTTC.

V gene TRBV19 combines with J gene TRBJ2-1; maybe TRBD1 (5 bases). The CDR3 loop spans 13 amino acids. Germline CDR1 is LNHDA and CDR2 is SQIVND (reference sequence). V gave up 5 bases and J gave up 10 bases, with 15 bases separating them. The CDR3 loop is CASSSYQGSEQFF. DNA of the CDR3: TGTGCCAGTAGTTCCTACCAGGGTTCCGAGCAGTTCTTC.

V gene TRBV6-5 combines with J gene TRBJ1-1; D unresolved. V shed 5 bases and J shed 1 base, with 14 bases lying between them. This CDR3 region has 15 residues. Germline-derived CDR1 and CDR2 are MNHEY and SVGAGI. The CDR3 is CASSKTKGRNTEAFF. CDR3 sequence (DNA): TGTGCCAGCAGTAAGACCAAGGGCAGGAACACTGAAGCTTTCTTT.